This T cell receptor beta chain was retrieved from a study of Ad26.COV2.S vaccination and SARS-CoV-2 variants. Specified treatment: around 19 received Ad26.COV2.S at low or high dose, single or two shots; a few received placebo; per-sample allocation not given. Sample collection was performed on day 63 after the first vaccine or placebo injection. The shot given was an Ad26 vector that makes Wuhan-strain SARS-CoV-2 spike. Sequenced by immunoSEQ multiplex PCR; TCRdb stores in-frame clones only, minus some. The table shows about 350,000 clones, with about nine tenths occurring only once. The sequence derives from a person between 18 and 60 years old who received the Ad26.COV2.S COVID-19 vaccine or a placebo. The specimen was peripheral blood, collected in a trial of Ad26.COV2.S vaccine versus placebo.

The CDR3 region is CASSPARNSPLHF. The CDR3 DNA reads as TGTGCCAGCTCACCAGCACGAAATTCACCCCTCCACTTT. The chain couples TRBV18 to TRBJ1-6; D unresolved. The CDR3 runs 13 residues. Trimming cost V 2 bases and J 7 bases, with 6 bases left between them. Germline CDR1 and CDR2: KGHSH and LQKENI.